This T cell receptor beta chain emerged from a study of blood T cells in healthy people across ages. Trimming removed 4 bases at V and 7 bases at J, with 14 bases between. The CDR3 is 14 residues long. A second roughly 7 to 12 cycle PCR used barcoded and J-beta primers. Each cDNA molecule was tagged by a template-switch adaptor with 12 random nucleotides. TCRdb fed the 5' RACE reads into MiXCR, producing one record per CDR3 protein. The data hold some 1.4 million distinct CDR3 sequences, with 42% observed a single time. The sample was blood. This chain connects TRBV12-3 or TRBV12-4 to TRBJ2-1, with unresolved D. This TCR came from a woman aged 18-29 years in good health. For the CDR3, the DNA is TGTGCCAGCAGTTGTGATGGGGAAATGAATGAGCAGTTCTTC. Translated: CASSCDGEMNEQFF.